The 30 T cell receptor beta chains below come from one sample, sequenced in a study of blood T cell repertoires in COVID-19. Sequencing used immunoSEQ multiplex PCR; TCRdb keeps in-frame clones, though not all of them. The profile shows tens of thousands of clones, approximately 86% of them singletons. Input material: peripheral blood. Receptors were obtained from a woman older than 75 in a cohort sampled during active or convalescent COVID-19.

The J gene is TRBJ2-1, the V gene TRBV11-2; D perhaps matches TRBD1 (6 bases). The CDR3 length is 16 residues. CDR1 is SGHAT and CDR2 is FQNNGV in the germline V gene. Trimming shortened V by 0 bases and J by 0 bases, and 9 bases separated the two germline ends. CDR3 loop: CASSLEGRGSYNEQFF. The CDR3, as DNA: TGTGCCAGCAGCTTAGAGGGCAGGGGCTCCTACAATGAGCAGTTCTTC.

The rearrangement links TRBV5-4 to TRBJ1-1; D is possibly TRBD1 (6 bases). V was trimmed by 4 bases and J by 1 base, leaving 14 bases between them. The germline gives CDR1 SGHNT, CDR2 YYREEE (reference sequence). The CDR3 runs 15 residues. The CDR3 nucleotides are TGTGCCAGCAGCCTTAACCCGACAGGGAACACTGAAGCTTTCTTT. It encodes CASSLNPTGNTEAFF.

DNA for the CDR3: TGTGCCAGCAGCCCCAGGGGGCTGGAGACCCAGTACTTC. It codes for CASSPRGLETQYF. J is TRBJ2-5 and V is TRBV3-1 (or the pseudogene TRBV3-2), with 8 nucleotides matching TRBD1. Germline V gene lookup returns CDR1 LGHDT and CDR2 YNNKEL (reference sequence). V lost 4 bases, J lost 5 bases, and 3 bases stayed unmatched. This CDR3 has 13 residues.

The chain carries TRBV19 and TRBJ2-7; TRBD1 matches 8 bases. This CDR3 is 15 amino acids long. Germline CDR1 is LNHDA and CDR2 is SQIVND (reference sequence). V trimming: 5 bases; J trimming: 4 bases; junction bases outside the gene matches: 10. The CDR3 sequence: CASSASDRVGYEQYF. The CDR3 nucleotides read TGTGCCAGTAGTGCCTCGGACAGGGTAGGGTACGAGCAGTACTTC.

The J gene is TRBJ2-7, the V gene TRBV4-1, with 8 bases matching TRBD1. This CDR3 has 16 amino acids. V lost 4 bases, J lost 1 base, and 9 bases stayed unmatched. Germline lookup yields CDR1 MGHRA and CDR2 YSYEKL. The CDR3 coding sequence is TGCGCCAGCAGCCCCCTGGAGAGGACAGGGTCCTACGAGCAGTACTTC. This sequence encodes CASSPLERTGSYEQYF.

The gene calls are TRBV5-4 and TRBJ1-2; the match to TRBD1 covers 7 bases. The trim removed 3 bases at V and 4 bases at J, leaving 6 bases unmatched. This CDR3 is built from 14 residues. Germline assignment: CDR1 SGHNT and CDR2 YYREEE (reference sequence). In DNA form, the CDR3 reads TGTGCCAGCAGCTCAGGGGGGACGTCCTATGGCTACACCTTC. It codes for CASSSGGTSYGYTF.

This clone showed up just once. This sequence joins TRBV10-1 and TRBJ1-1, with D perhaps TRBD1 (5 bases). This CDR3 has 12 residues. CDR1 and CDR2 from the germline V gene are WNHNN and SYGVQD (reference sequence). V shed 8 bases and J shed 1 base, with 8 bases lying between them. CDR3 protein: CASDDRNTEAFF. The CDR3 DNA follows: TGCGCCAGCGATGACAGGAACACTGAAGCTTTCTTT.

The chain couples TRBV6-5 to TRBJ2-7; a possible D gene is TRBD1 (6 bases). The germline CDR1 and CDR2 sequences are MNHEY and SVGAGI. The CDR3 consists of 15 residues. Between the trimmed V and J ends, which lost 9 bases and 0 bases, there was a span of 18 bases. CDR3 nucleotide sequence: TGTGCCAGTCTGGGGGCAGGGGCCTTCTCCTACGAGCAGTACGTC. Translation gives CASLGAGAFSYEQYV.

V gene TRBV3-1 (or the pseudogene TRBV3-2) combines with J gene TRBJ1-4, with 7 bases aligning to TRBD1. Trimming took 1 base from V and 6 from J; bases not matched to a gene: 8. The germline V gene has CDR1 LGHDT and CDR2 YNNKEL (reference sequence). The CDR3 is 16 residues long. The CDR3 reads CASSQALTTGDEKLFF. In DNA, the CDR3 is TGTGCCAGCAGCCAAGCACTTACAACAGGGGATGAAAAACTGTTTTTT.

CDR3 sequence: CATGGGPNTEAFF. The CDR3 DNA reads TGTGCCACCGGGGGGGGCCCGAACACTGAAGCTTTCTTT. The chain joins TRBV24-1 to TRBJ1-1, with D possibly matching TRBD1 (6 bases). CDR3 size: 13 residues. Germline V CDR1 and CDR2: KGHDR, SFDVKD. The V gene lost 9 bases and the J gene lost 1 base, with 11 bases spanning the gap.

The rearrangement joins TRBV15 to TRBJ1-1, with no clear D. The V gene lost 1 base and the J gene lost 4 bases, with 10 bases spanning the gap. CDR1 is LNHNV, CDR2 YYDKDF, per germline (reference sequence). The CDR3 covers 14 residues. The CDR3 is CATSRAGSGTEAFF. For the CDR3, the DNA is TGTGCCACCAGCAGAGCCGGGAGCGGCACTGAAGCTTTCTTT.

The gene calls are TRBV19 and TRBJ2-7, with TRBD2 as a possible D gene (5 bases). The CDR3 sequence is 14 residues long. V lost 4 bases, J lost 6 bases, and 16 bases lay in between. Germline CDR1 is LNHDA and CDR2 is SQIVND (reference sequence). The CDR3, as DNA: TGTGCCAGTAGTACCGGGGAGATCTCGCGCGAGCAGTACTTC. Translating gives CASSTGEISREQYF.

V and J are TRBV6-1 and TRBJ2-2, with 12 bases aligning to TRBD2. J was trimmed by 7 bases and V by 4 bases; bases with no gene match: 10. The CDR3 has 17 residues. The germline V gene encodes CDR1 MNHNS and CDR2 SASEGT. The CDR3 DNA follows: TGTGCCAGCAGTGTCGAACCTCCTAGCGGGAGGGGCGGGGAGCTGTTTTTT. It specifies CASSVEPPSGRGGELFF.

The chain has TRBV18 and TRBJ1-6; 7 bases align to TRBD1. Germline CDR1 reads KGHSH; CDR2 reads LQKENI. Trimming cost V 6 bases and J 10 bases; bases outside gene matches: 6. The CDR3 is 13 residues long. The CDR3 sequence is CASSTGVSSPLHF. The CDR3 DNA reads as TGTGCCAGCTCTACAGGGGTGTCATCACCCCTCCACTTT.

The rearrangement uses TRBV30 and TRBJ2-7; D is perhaps TRBD1 (6 bases). Germline CDR1 and CDR2: GTSNPN and SVGIG (reference sequence). The CDR3 has 17 amino acids. V lost 0 bases to trimming and J lost 0 bases, with 18 bases between them. Here the CDR3 reads CAWSVRGYRDISYEQYV. The CDR3 coding sequence is TGTGCCTGGAGTGTACGGGGATACCGGGACATCTCCTACGAGCAGTACGTC.

V usage is TRBV30 and J usage is TRBJ1-2; 9 bases match TRBD1. This CDR3 is 15 amino acids long. Germline-derived CDR1 and CDR2 are GTSNPN and SVGIG (reference sequence). V lost 3 bases, J lost 4 bases, and 9 bases stayed unmatched. CDR3: CAWRLSSGQGYGYTF. The CDR3 DNA reads as TGTGCCTGGAGGCTCAGCTCGGGACAGGGCTATGGCTACACCTTC.

This clone was seen once. The chain links TRBV4-1 to TRBJ1-1, with D uncertain. In germline, CDR1 is MGHRA, CDR2 YSYEKL. The CDR3 sequence is 15 residues long. V lost 4 bases to trimming and J lost 1 base, with 13 bases between them. CDR3 protein: CASSPREVANTEAFF. In nucleotides, the CDR3 is TGCGCCAGCAGCCCCCGTGAGGTGGCGAACACTGAAGCTTTCTTT.

The chain employs TRBV28 and TRBJ1-6, with D possibly TRBD1 on 6 matching bases. The length of the CDR3 is 15 residues. The germline gives CDR1 MDHEN, CDR2 SYDVKM. The V end lost 7 bases, the J end lost 9 bases, and 19 bases lay between the germline ends. CDR3 bases: TGTGCCAGCAAAAAACAGGCAGGGGAGGGTTCACCCCTCCACTTT. It is translated as CASKKQAGEGSPLHF.

This sequence joins TRBV5-4 and TRBJ1-1; maybe TRBD1 (6 bases). V lost 0 bases to trimming and J lost 4 bases, with 13 bases between them. Germline V lookup: CDR1 SGHNT, CDR2 YYREEE (reference sequence). The CDR3 covers 15 residues. CDR3 bases: TGTGCCAGCAGCTTGGCTCGGGACAAGACCACTGAAGCTTTCTTT. Protein: CASSLARDKTTEAFF.

The chain joins TRBV2 to TRBJ2-1; 10 bases agree with TRBD2. The germline V gene has CDR1 SNHLY and CDR2 FYNNEI. The V gene end was trimmed by 0 bases and the J gene end by 3 bases; junction bases not matched to a gene: 11. CDR3 length: 19 residues. Here the CDR3 DNA reads TGTGCCAGCAGTGAAGCGCCGTTTCTCCTAGCGGGAGTCTACAATGAGCAGTTCTTC. This sequence encodes CASSEAPFLLAGVYNEQFF.

The genes are TRBV6-5 and TRBJ1-1; 7 bases match TRBD1. The V gene's germline CDR1 is MNHEY and CDR2 SVGAGI. This CDR3 comprises 15 residues. V shed 2 bases and J 0 bases; nucleotides not matched to a gene: 3. In DNA form, the CDR3 reads TGTGCCAGCAGTTACGGGGACAGACTGAACACTGAAGCTTTCTTT. Amino acid sequence: CASSYGDRLNTEAFF.

This clone came up a few times. This sequence joins TRBV7-9 and TRBJ2-1, with 9 bases that match TRBD2. This CDR3 comprises 13 residues. Germline V gene data show CDR1 as SEHNR and CDR2 as FQNEAQ (reference sequence). The V gene end was trimmed by 5 bases and the J gene end by 6 bases; junction bases not matched to a gene: 2. The CDR3 DNA reads TGTGCCAGCAGCGGCGGGAGGGCCAATGAGCAGTTCTTC. This codes for CASSGGRANEQFF.

The chain uses TRBV7-3 and TRBJ2-2; 14 positions agree with TRBD2. With 5 bases clipped from V and 7 bases from J, the junction kept 6 bases outside the gene matches. This CDR3 has 16 residues. CDR1 and CDR2 from the germline V gene are SGHTA and FQGTGA. The CDR3 sequence: CASSKTSGRVGGELFF. CDR3 DNA sequence: TGTGCCAGCAGCAAGACTAGCGGGAGGGTTGGCGGGGAGCTGTTTTTT.

The V and J genes are TRBV10-3 and TRBJ1-1, with 9 bases identical to TRBD1. Trimming removed 4 bases from V and 0 bases from J; junction bases left unmatched: 9. This CDR3 contains 17 residues. Germline V gene lookup returns CDR1 ENHRY and CDR2 SYGVKD. The CDR3 protein is CAISVRQGGTLNTEAFF. DNA of the CDR3: TGTGCCATCAGTGTAAGACAGGGGGGGACCCTGAACACTGAAGCTTTCTTT.

The gene calls are TRBV5-1 and TRBJ1-1; 9 nucleotides match TRBD1. CDR3 length equals 13 residues. Germline V gives CDR1 SGHRS, CDR2 YFSETQ. V was pared by 4 bases and J by 8 bases, with 6 bases of the junction left unmatched. The CDR3 protein is CASSLGTGQEAFF. The DNA for the CDR3 is TGCGCCAGCAGCCTAGGGACAGGGCAAGAAGCTTTCTTT. The variable domain in full, completed from reference TRBV5-1 and TRBJ1-1, reads KAGVTQTPRYLIKTRGQQVTLSCSPISGHRSVSWYQQTPGQGLQFLFEYFSETQRNKGNFPGRFSGRQFSNSRSEMNVSTLELGDSALYLCASSLGTGQEAFFGQGTRLTVV.

This chain connects TRBV6-6 to TRBJ1-2, with TRBD1 matching over 7 bases. The trim removed 0 bases at V and 5 bases at J, leaving 3 bases unmatched. Germline CDR1 MNHNY, CDR2 SVGAGI (reference sequence). The CDR3 is 14 residues long. CDR3 protein: CASSYSGQSYGYTF. The CDR3 nucleotides read TGTGCCAGCAGTTACTCGGGACAGTCGTATGGCTACACCTTC.

The V gene is TRBV5-4, the J gene TRBJ1-4; 9 bases align to TRBD1. Germline V gene lookup returns CDR1 SGHNT and CDR2 YYREEE (reference sequence). The CDR3 totals 15 residues. V lost 3 bases and J lost 6; bases outside the gene matches: 6. CDR3 nucleotide sequence: TGTGCCAGCAGCTCCGGACAGGGGTTGTATGAAAAACTGTTTTTT. Its protein product is CASSSGQGLYEKLFF.

This clone has more than one count but fewer than ten. This sequence joins TRBV10-3 and TRBJ1-2, with TRBD1 as a possible D gene (5 bases). Between the trimmed V and J ends, which lost 6 bases and 7 bases, there was a span of 12 bases. The CDR3 is made up of 12 amino acids. Germline V gene data show CDR1 as ENHRY and CDR2 as SYGVKD. CDR3 residues: CAIRTGGLGYTF. The CDR3 DNA reads as TGTGCCATCAGAACGGGGGGACTTGGCTACACCTTC.

The chain has TRBV7-8 and TRBJ1-4; 7 positions agree with TRBD1. The CDR3 extends over 14 amino acids. Germline loops: CDR1 SGHVS, CDR2 FQNEAQ. The junction had 5 bases not matched to a gene; V was cut back by 5 bases and J by 5 bases. CDR3 DNA sequence: TGTGCCAGCAGCATGGGACAGCCAAATGAAAAACTGTTTTTT. Protein sequence: CASSMGQPNEKLFF.

This clone appeared a few times. The chain links TRBV19 to TRBJ2-1, with TRBD2 identical over 12 bases. The germline gives CDR1 LNHDA, CDR2 SQIVND (reference sequence). This CDR3 is built from 17 residues. J was trimmed by 0 bases and V by 7 bases; bases with no gene match: 7. CDR3 nucleotides: TGTGCCAGTACCCCAGGACTAGCGGGATACTCCTACAATGAGCAGTTCTTC. Translated, it gives CASTPGLAGYSYNEQFF.